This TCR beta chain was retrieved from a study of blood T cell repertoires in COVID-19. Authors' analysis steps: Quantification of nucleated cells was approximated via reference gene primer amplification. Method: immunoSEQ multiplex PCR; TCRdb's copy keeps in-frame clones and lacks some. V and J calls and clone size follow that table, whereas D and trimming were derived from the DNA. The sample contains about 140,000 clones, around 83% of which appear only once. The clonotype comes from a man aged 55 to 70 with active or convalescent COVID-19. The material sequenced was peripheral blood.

The CDR3 region has the DNA TGTGCCAGCAGTGAAGGGGGGCAGCGCACAGATACGCAGTATTTT. Translating gives CASSEGGQRTDTQYF. The V gene is TRBV6-1, the J gene TRBJ2-3, with D possibly matching TRBD1 (6 bases). From germline, CDR1 is MNHNS and CDR2 SASEGT. The CDR3 consists of 15 residues. V was clipped by 1 base and J by 1 base, with 9 bases between them.